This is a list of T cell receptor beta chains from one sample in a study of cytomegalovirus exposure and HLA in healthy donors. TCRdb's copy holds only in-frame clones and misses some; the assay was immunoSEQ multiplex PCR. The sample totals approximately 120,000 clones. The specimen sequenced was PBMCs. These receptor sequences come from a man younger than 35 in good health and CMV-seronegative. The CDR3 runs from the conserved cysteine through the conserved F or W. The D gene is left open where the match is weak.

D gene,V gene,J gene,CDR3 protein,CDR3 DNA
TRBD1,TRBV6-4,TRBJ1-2,CASSASPGQDPLNYGYTF,TGTGCCAGCAGTGCGAGTCCGGGACAGGATCCCCTTAACTATGGCTACACCTTC
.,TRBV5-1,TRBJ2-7,CASSLGVTESYEQYF,TGCGCCAGCAGCTTGGGTGTAACGGAGTCCTACGAGCAGTACTTC
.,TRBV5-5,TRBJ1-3,CASSLLGGSQISGNTIYF,TGTGCCAGCAGCTTGCTAGGGGGAAGTCAAATCTCTGGAAACACCATATATTTT
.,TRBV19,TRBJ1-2,CASSRAGDFDYGYTF,TGTGCCAGTAGTAGGGCAGGTGATTTTGACTATGGCTACACCTTC
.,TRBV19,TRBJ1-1,CASSIGSRVGGAFF,TGTGCCAGTAGTATAGGGTCCCGGGTCGGGGGAGCTTTCTTT
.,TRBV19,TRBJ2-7,CATRDRKAYEQYF,TGTGCCACAAGAGACAGGAAAGCCTACGAGCAGTACTTC
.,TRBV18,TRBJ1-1,CASSPTQATEAFF,TGTGCCAGCTCACCGACCCAGGCTACTGAAGCTTTCTTT
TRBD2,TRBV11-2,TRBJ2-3,CASSQRRTSGSDTQYF,TGTGCCAGCAGTCAACGACGGACTAGCGGGTCAGATACGCAGTATTTT
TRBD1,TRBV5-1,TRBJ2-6,CASSLLTGEGANVLTF,TGCGCCAGCAGCTTGTTGACAGGGGAAGGGGCCAACGTCCTGACTTTC
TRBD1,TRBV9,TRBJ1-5,CASSPGQSSNQPQHF,TGTGCCAGCAGCCCGGGACAGAGCAGCAATCAGCCCCAGCATTTT
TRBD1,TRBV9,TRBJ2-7,CASSGGQGAREQYF,TGTGCCAGCAGCGGGGGGCAGGGGGCACGGGAGCAGTACTTC
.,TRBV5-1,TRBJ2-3,CASSGRGAEDTQYF,TGCGCCAGCAGCGGGAGGGGGGCCGAAGATACGCAGTATTTT
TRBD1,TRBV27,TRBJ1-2,CASSLSAGGFYGYTF,TGTGCCAGCAGTTTATCTGCAGGGGGCTTCTATGGCTACACCTTC
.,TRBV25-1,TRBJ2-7,CASSEPGATYEQYF,TGTGCCAGCAGTGAACCAGGTGCCACCTACGAGCAGTACTTC
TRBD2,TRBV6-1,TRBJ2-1,CASRGLAVPYNEQFF,TGTGCCAGCAGGGGACTAGCGGTGCCCTACAATGAGCAGTTCTTC
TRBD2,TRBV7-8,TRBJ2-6,CASSRLAGREAGANVLTF,TGTGCCAGCAGCCGCTTAGCGGGAAGGGAGGCTGGGGCCAACGTCCTGACTTTC
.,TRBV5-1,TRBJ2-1,CASSLGQANEQFF,TGCGCCAGCAGCTTGGGACAGGCCAATGAGCAGTTCTTC
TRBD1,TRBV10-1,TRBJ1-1,CASRDRGNTEAFF,TGCGCCAGCAGGGACAGGGGAAACACTGAAGCTTTCTTT
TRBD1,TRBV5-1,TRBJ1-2,CASSLGIRDSIHYTF,TGCGCCAGCAGCTTGGGGATCCGGGACAGTATACACTACACCTTC
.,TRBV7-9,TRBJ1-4,CASSTSGPPNEKLFF,TGTGCCAGCAGCACCTCAGGGCCCCCTAATGAAAAACTGTTTTTT
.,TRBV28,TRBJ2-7,CASSSPGVAFYEQYF,TGTGCCAGCAGTTCTCCCGGGGTGGCTTTCTACGAGCAGTACTTC
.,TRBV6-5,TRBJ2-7,CASSYSRGEAYEQYF,TGTGCCAGCAGTTACTCCAGGGGAGAAGCCTACGAGCAGTACTTC
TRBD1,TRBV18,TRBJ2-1,CASSPGQVYNEQFF,TGTGCCAGCTCACCGGGACAGGTGTACAATGAGCAGTTCTTC
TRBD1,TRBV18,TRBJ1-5,CASSPQGTGVNQPQHF,TGTGCCAGCTCACCGCAAGGGACAGGGGTTAATCAGCCCCAGCATTTT
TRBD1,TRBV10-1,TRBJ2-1,CASSPDRRSSYNEQFF,TGCGCCAGCAGCCCGGACAGGAGAAGCTCCTACAATGAGCAGTTCTTC
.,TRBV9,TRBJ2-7,CASSVGGGGTGEQYF,TGTGCCAGCAGCGTAGGGGGCGGGGGCACCGGCGAGCAGTACTTC
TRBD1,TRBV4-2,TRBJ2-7,CASSQVGTGGSYEQYF,TGTGCCAGCAGCCAAGTAGGGACAGGGGGTAGTTACGAGCAGTACTTC
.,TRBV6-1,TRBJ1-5,CASSEAGVYDFNQPQHF,TGTGCCAGCAGTGAAGCGGGTGTCTATGACTTCAATCAGCCCCAGCATTTT
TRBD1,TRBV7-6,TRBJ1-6,CASSLRPSGGDNSPLHF,TGTGCCAGCAGCTTAAGGCCTTCAGGGGGCGATAATTCACCCCTCCACTTT
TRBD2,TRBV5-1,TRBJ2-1,CASSLIWLAGEGVGEQFF,TGCGCCAGCAGCTTAATTTGGCTAGCGGGAGAAGGTGTGGGTGAGCAGTTCTTC
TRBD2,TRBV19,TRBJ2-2,CASSIRTSSYTGELFF,TGTGCCAGTAGTATCCGGACTAGCAGCTACACCGGGGAGCTGTTTTTT
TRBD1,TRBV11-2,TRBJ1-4,CASSSYYTGQGGGLKLFF,TGTGCCAGCAGCTCCTACTACACAGGACAGGGAGGCGGTTTAAAACTGTTTTTT
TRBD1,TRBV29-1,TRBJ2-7,CSVEGQGVVREQYF,TGCAGCGTTGAAGGGCAGGGGGTTGTACGTGAGCAGTACTTC
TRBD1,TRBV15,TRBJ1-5,CATSRSTGDNQPQHF,TGTGCCACCAGCAGAAGTACAGGGGATAATCAGCCCCAGCATTTT
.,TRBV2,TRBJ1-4,CASWREELFF,TGTGCCAGCTGGAGGGAGGAATTGTTTTTT
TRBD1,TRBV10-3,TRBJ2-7,CAISEPRQGGSYEQYF,TGTGCCATCAGTGAGCCCAGACAGGGCGGCTCCTACGAGCAGTACTTC
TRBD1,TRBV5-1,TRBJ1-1,CASSLSLGGTGGTEAFF,TGCGCCAGCAGCTTGAGTCTAGGCGGGACAGGGGGCACTGAAGCTTTCTTT
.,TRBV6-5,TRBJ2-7,CATLDSYYEQYF,TGTGCCACCCTAGACAGTTACTACGAGCAGTACTTC
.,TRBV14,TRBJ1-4,CASSQAGGAWEKLFF,TGTGCCAGCAGCCAAGCGGGGGGCGCGTGGGAAAAACTGTTTTTT
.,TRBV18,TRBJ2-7,CASSPRGGTLYEQYF,TGTGCCAGCTCACCACGGGGCGGGACCCTTTACGAGCAGTACTTC
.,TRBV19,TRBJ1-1,CASEIRGRNTEAFF,TGTGCCAGCGAGATCAGGGGACGGAACACTGAAGCTTTCTTT
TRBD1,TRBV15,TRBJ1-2,CATTRGQGPGRAF,TGTGCCACCACCCGGGGACAGGGGCCCGGACGGGCCTTC
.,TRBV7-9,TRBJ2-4,CASSPFVHREEVAKNIQYF,TGTGCCAGCAGCCCATTTGTGCACAGGGAAGAGGTGGCCAAAAACATTCAGTACTTC
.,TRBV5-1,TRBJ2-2,CASSLKGVNTGELFF,TGCGCCAGCAGCTTGAAAGGGGTAAACACCGGGGAGCTGTTTTTT
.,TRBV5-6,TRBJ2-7,CASSFRGVPYEQYF,TGTGCCAGCAGCTTCAGGGGCGTCCCCTACGAGCAGTACTTC
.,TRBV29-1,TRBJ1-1,CSVPTAGRGEAFF,TGCAGCGTCCCGACAGCGGGACGTGGGGAAGCTTTCTTT
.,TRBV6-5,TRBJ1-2,CASSYSGQNYGYTF,TGTGCCAGCAGTTACAGCGGACAGAACTATGGCTACACCTTC
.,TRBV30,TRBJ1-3,CAWSLSGRGSGNTIYF,TGTGCCTGGAGCTTGAGTGGCAGGGGCTCTGGAAACACCATATATTTT
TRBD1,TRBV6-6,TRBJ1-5,CASSSGQGNQPQHF,TGTGCCAGCAGCTCGGGACAGGGCAATCAGCCCCAGCATTTT
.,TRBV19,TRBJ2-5,CASSIDGLGNGETQYF,TGTGCCAGTAGTATAGATGGTCTAGGAAATGGGGAGACCCAGTACTTC
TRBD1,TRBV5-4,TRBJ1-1,CASSSVRTGVEAFF,TGTGCCAGCAGCTCCGTCCGGACAGGGGTTGAAGCTTTCTTT
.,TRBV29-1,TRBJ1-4,CSVLAQGGEKLFF,TGCAGCGTTCTGGCCCAGGGAGGAGAAAAACTGTTTTTT
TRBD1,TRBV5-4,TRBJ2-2,CASSWGQGAIGELFF,TGTGCCAGCAGCTGGGGACAGGGGGCTATCGGGGAGCTGTTTTTT
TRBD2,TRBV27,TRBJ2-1,CASSLGSGLANYNEQFF,TGTGCCAGCAGTTTAGGCTCGGGACTAGCGAACTACAATGAGCAGTTCTTC
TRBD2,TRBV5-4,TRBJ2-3,CASTWRGTTDTQYF,TGTGCCAGCACATGGCGGGGGACCACAGATACGCAGTATTTT